This T cell receptor (beta chain) appears in the sequencing data of a study of CD8 T cells in Susac syndrome. RNA amounts of roughly 0.5 to 1 ug underwent reverse transcription with random hexamers. MiXCR, run by TCRdb on the immunoSEQ multiplex PCR reads, gives a single entry per CDR3 protein. The profile covers 130,000 or so distinct CDR3 sequences, with 80% appearing a single time and 0.45% to 0.6% taken by the ten largest. In germline, CDR1 is MDHEN, CDR2 SYDVKM. The CDR3 sequence is 13 residues long. The germline V and J ends were trimmed by 10 bases and 2 bases, with 12 bases remaining between them. Sequencing of TCR beta was performed on blood CD8+ and CD4+ T cells.

This TCR came from a human donor with multiple sclerosis. V and J are TRBV28 and TRBJ2-1; D is possibly TRBD1 or TRBD2 (7 bases each). The sample comprised CD8+ T cells from PBMCs. The CDR3 loop reads CATTGRAYNEQFF. The DNA of the CDR3 is TGTGCCACGACAGGGAGGGCCTACAATGAGCAGTTCTTC.